These T cell receptor beta chains were read from a single sample in a study of T cell changes during pregnancy in multiple sclerosis. Profiled with immunoSEQ multiplex PCR; TCRdb holds only in-frame clones, not every one. The repertoire consists of 40,000 to 55,000 clones, with 92% occurring once and the leading ten covering roughly 0.55%. Sequenced here: CD4+ T cells from peripheral blood mononuclear cells, sampled in the third trimester of pregnancy. These receptors were taken from a female donor with multiple sclerosis, enrolled in a pregnancy study. The CDR3 runs from the conserved cysteine through the conserved F or W. The order of the fields is CDR3 protein, V gene.

cdr3_aa: CASSSGLYEQYF; v_call: TRBV5-6
cdr3_aa: CASSQASQVRAEAFF; v_call: TRBV4-3
cdr3_aa: CASRQTGGSGNTIYF; v_call: TRBV2
cdr3_aa: CASRTGTSSTDTQYF; v_call: TRBV6-6
cdr3_aa: CAWSVGGLATEGREQYF; v_call: TRBV30
cdr3_aa: CASRFTEAGMYEQYF; v_call: TRBV5-1
cdr3_aa: CASSLGAGGQQPQHF; v_call: TRBV7-6
cdr3_aa: CASSEIGTPTSHTQYF; v_call: TRBV6-1
cdr3_aa: CASSPLGQASNTEAFF; v_call: TRBV18
cdr3_aa: CASSQGAGLSGTEAFF; v_call: TRBV23-1
cdr3_aa: CASSLGTGYPEQYF; v_call: TRBV7-2
cdr3_aa: CASRTSGVRLDEQFF; v_call: TRBV6-5
cdr3_aa: CASSPGGSGSYEQYF; v_call: TRBV7-3
cdr3_aa: CASPCKDPRVAQPQHF; v_call: TRBV27
cdr3_aa: CASSLGVSPHEQYF; v_call: TRBV5-1
cdr3_aa: CASSVTGSTDTQYF; v_call: TRBV18
cdr3_aa: CASSIDPPNRWANSNQPQHF; v_call: TRBV19
cdr3_aa: CASSYRGLTDTQYF; v_call: TRBV19
cdr3_aa: CASAKIGTANYGYTF; v_call: TRBV28
cdr3_aa: CASSLPGDEKLFF; v_call: TRBV5-1
cdr3_aa: CASTPSLQLSSYEQYF; v_call: TRBV7-2
cdr3_aa: CASRVAGVGTGYNYGYTF; v_call: TRBV28
cdr3_aa: CSVLPADSPNYGYTF; v_call: TRBV29-1
cdr3_aa: CASSFTGPSTDTQYF; v_call: TRBV7-9
cdr3_aa: CATSRAGTGQETQYF; v_call: TRBV15
cdr3_aa: CASSQAGMNTEAFF; v_call: TRBV14
cdr3_aa: CASSEVGGSVEQYF; v_call: TRBV2
cdr3_aa: CASSISGVPRDEQFF; v_call: TRBV19
cdr3_aa: CASGGASLLGDIGELFF; v_call: TRBV6-1
cdr3_aa: CASQIAGSYEQYF; v_call: TRBV30
cdr3_aa: CASSRPLQGNTNTEAFF; v_call: TRBV7-2
cdr3_aa: CASSVGTSEKETQYF; v_call: TRBV9
cdr3_aa: CASSVGGLRHLNEQFF; v_call: TRBV9
cdr3_aa: CASSEAPIQGYSNQPQHF; v_call: TRBV19
cdr3_aa: CASSLIPHSTDTQYF; v_call: TRBV7-2
cdr3_aa: CASSLMGAGETQYF; v_call: TRBV5-4
cdr3_aa: CASSRTSGREETQYF; v_call: TRBV6-1
cdr3_aa: CASRDRVTGGYTF; v_call: TRBV19
cdr3_aa: CASSSRVHEQYF; v_call: TRBV6-1
cdr3_aa: CASSSEGTSGYNEQFF; v_call: TRBV7-9
cdr3_aa: CASSGASGANVLTF; v_call: TRBV6-1
cdr3_aa: CASSLVPSGRVGEQYF; v_call: TRBV5-4
cdr3_aa: CASSRQGETNEKLFF; v_call: TRBV5-6
cdr3_aa: CASSRGGQGSTGELFF; v_call: TRBV18